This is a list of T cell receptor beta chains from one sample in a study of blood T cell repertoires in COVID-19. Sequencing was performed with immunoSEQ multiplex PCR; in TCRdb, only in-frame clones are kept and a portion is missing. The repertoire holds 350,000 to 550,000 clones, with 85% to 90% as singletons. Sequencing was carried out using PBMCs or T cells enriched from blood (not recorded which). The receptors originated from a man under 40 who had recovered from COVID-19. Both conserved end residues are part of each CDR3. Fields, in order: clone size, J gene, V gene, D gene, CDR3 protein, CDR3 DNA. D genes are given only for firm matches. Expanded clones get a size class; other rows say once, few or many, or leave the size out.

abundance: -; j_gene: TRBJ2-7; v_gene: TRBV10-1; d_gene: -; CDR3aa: CASSDLAGYEQYF; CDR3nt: TGCGCCAGCAGTGATTTGGCGGGTTACGAGCAGTACTTC
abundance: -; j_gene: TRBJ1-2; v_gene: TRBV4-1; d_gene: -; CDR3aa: CASSPDILFPSGYTF; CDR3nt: TGCGCCAGCAGCCCGGACATACTTTTTCCTAGTGGCTACACCTTC
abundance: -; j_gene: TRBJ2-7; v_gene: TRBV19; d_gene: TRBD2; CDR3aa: CASTGTSGNYEQYF; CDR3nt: TGTGCCAGTACCGGGACTAGCGGCAACTACGAGCAGTACTTC
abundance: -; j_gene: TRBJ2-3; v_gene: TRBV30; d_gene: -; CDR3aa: CAWSVAGRTDTQYF; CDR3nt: TGTGCCTGGAGTGTAGCGGGCCGCACAGATACGCAGTATTTT
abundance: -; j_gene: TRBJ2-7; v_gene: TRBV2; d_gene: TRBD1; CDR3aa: CASSELGTGTNEQYF; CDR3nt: TGTGCCAGCAGTGAACTTGGGACAGGGACGAACGAGCAGTACTTC
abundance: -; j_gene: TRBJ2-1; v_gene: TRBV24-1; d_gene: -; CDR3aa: CATSDQPGGWEQFF; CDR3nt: TGTGCCACCAGTGACCAACCAGGGGGGTGGGAGCAGTTCTTC
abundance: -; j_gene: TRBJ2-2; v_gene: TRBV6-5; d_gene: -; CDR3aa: CASGDYPNTGELFF; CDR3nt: TGTGCCAGCGGCGACTACCCGAACACCGGGGAGCTGTTTTTT
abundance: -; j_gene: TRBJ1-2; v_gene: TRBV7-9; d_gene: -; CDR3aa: CASSYQGSQSYTF; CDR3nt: TGTGCCAGCAGCTACCAGGGATCACAAAGCTACACCTTC
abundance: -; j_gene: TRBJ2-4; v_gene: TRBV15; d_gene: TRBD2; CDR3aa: CATSREVAGVLNIQYF; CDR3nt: TGTGCCACCAGCAGAGAAGTAGCGGGAGTGTTAAACATTCAGTACTTC
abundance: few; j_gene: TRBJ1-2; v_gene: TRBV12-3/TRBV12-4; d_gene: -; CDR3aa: CASREVLEDYTF; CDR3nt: TGTGCCAGCAGGGAGGTCCTGGAAGACTACACCTTC
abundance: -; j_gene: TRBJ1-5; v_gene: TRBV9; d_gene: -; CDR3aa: CASSDRDTNQPQHF; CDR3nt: TGTGCCAGCAGCGACCGGGACACCAATCAGCCCCAGCATTTT
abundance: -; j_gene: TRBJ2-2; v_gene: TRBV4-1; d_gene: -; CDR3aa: CASSSPTGETGELFF; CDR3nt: TGCGCCAGCAGTTCCCCCACGGGAGAAACCGGGGAGCTGTTTTTT
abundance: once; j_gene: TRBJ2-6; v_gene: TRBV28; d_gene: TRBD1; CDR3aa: CASSGADRVSGANVLTF; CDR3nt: TGTGCCAGCAGTGGGGCCGACAGGGTCTCTGGGGCCAACGTCCTGACTTTC
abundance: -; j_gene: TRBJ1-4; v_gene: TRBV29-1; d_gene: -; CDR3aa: CSVAGRGADTNEKLFF; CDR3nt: TGCAGCGTTGCCGGGAGGGGGGCTGACACTAATGAAAAACTGTTTTTT
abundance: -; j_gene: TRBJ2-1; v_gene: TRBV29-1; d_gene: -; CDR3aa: CSVEARTYNEQFF; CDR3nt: TGCAGCGTTGAAGCTCGGACTTACAATGAGCAGTTCTTC
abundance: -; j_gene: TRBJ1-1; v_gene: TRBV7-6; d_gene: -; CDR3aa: CASSTSGGGTEAFF; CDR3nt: TGTGCCAGCAGCACCTCTGGGGGAGGCACTGAAGCTTTCTTT
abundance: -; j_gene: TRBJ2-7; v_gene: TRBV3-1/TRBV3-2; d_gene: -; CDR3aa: CASSQELGGPYEQYF; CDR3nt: TGTGCCAGCAGCCAAGAACTAGGAGGGCCCTACGAGCAGTACTTC
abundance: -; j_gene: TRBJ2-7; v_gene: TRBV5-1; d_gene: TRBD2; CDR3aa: CASSIGLAGTYEQYF; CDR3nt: TGCGCCAGCAGCATAGGACTAGCGGGGACCTACGAGCAGTACTTC
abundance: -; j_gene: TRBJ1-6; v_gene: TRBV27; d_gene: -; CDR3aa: CASSSPRGSPLHF; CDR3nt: TGTGCCAGCAGTTCGCCAAGAGGTTCACCCCTCCACTTT
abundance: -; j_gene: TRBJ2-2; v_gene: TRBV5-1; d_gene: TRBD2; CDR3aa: CASSLSGSGGTGELFF; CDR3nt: TGCGCCAGCAGCTTGTCGGGTAGCGGGGGCACCGGGGAGCTGTTTTTT
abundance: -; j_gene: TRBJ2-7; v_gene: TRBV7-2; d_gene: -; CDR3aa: CASSLAEAQYSYEQYF; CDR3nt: TGTGCCAGCAGCTTAGCGGAGGCGCAATACTCCTACGAGCAGTACTTC
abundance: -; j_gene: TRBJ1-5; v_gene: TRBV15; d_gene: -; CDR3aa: CATSSDGGRDFSGQPQHF; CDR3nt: TGTGCCACCAGCTCTGACGGGGGACGGGACTTTTCAGGCCAGCCCCAGCATTTT
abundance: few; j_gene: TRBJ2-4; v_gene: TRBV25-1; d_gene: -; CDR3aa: CASSDPRGEGIQYF; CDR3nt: TGTGCCAGCAGTGACCCCAGGGGTGAAGGCATTCAGTACTTC
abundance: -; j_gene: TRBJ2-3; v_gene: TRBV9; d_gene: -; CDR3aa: CASSVSSTDTQYF; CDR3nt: TGTGCCAGCAGCGTTTCTAGCACAGATACGCAGTATTTT
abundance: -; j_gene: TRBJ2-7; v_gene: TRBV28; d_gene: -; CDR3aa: CASSEAREQYF; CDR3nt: TGTGCCAGCAGCGAAGCACGGGAGCAGTACTTC
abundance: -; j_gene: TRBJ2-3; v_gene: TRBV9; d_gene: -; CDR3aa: CASSVVVGAGTDTQYF; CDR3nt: TGTGCCAGCAGCGTAGTCGTCGGAGCGGGCACAGATACGCAGTATTTT
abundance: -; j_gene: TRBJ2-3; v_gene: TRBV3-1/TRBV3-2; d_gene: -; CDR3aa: CASSPRSPDTQYF; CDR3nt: TGTGCCAGCAGCCCTCGTTCCCCAGATACGCAGTATTTT
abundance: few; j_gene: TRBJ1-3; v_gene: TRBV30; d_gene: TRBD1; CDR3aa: CAWQQGGGNTIYF; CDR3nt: TGTGCCTGGCAACAGGGGGGAGGAAACACCATATATTTT
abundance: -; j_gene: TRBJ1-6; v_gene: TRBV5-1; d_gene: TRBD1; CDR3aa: CASSLVGQSSSYNSPLHF; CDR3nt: TGCGCCAGCAGCTTGGTGGGACAGAGTAGCTCCTATAATTCACCCCTCCACTTT
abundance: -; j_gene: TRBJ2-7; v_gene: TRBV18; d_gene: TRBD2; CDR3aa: CASSPGTSGPLYEQYF; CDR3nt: TGTGCCAGCTCACCCGGGACTAGCGGGCCCCTCTACGAGCAGTACTTC
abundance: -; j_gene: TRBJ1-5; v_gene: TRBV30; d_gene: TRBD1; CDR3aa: CAWSVQGAGQPQHF; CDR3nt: TGTGCCTGGAGTGTACAGGGGGCGGGTCAGCCCCAGCATTTT
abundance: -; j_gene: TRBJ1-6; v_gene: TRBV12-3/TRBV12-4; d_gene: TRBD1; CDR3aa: CASSPRGLSPLHF; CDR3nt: TGTGCCAGCAGTCCCAGGGGGCTCTCACCCCTCCACTTT
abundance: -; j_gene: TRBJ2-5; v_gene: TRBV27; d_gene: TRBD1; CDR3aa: CAIGDSEETQYF; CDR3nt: TGTGCCATTGGGGACAGCGAAGAGACCCAGTACTTC
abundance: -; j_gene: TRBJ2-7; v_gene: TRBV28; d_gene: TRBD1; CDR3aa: CASSLYPRGYEQYF; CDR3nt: TGTGCCAGCAGTTTATACCCCAGGGGGTACGAGCAGTACTTC
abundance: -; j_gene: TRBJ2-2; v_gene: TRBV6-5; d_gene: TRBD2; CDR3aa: CASSYSGLAGTGELFF; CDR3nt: TGTGCCAGCAGTTATTCCGGACTAGCGGGGACCGGGGAGCTGTTTTTT
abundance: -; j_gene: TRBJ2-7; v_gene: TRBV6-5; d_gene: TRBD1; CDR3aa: CASSLRRTGSEQYF; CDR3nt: TGTGCCAGCAGTCTACGAAGGACAGGGAGCGAGCAGTACTTC
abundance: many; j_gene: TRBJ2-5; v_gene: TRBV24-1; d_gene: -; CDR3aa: CATGPRGGGWETQYF; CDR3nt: TGTGCCACCGGCCCCAGAGGAGGGGGCTGGGAGACCCAGTACTTC
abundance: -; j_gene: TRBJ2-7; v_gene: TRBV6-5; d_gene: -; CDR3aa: CASRYGGKSSYEQYF; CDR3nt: TGTGCCAGCAGATACGGAGGGAAGAGCTCCTACGAGCAGTACTTC
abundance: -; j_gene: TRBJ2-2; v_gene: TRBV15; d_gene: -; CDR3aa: CATSRVGGPGGTGELFF; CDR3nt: TGTGCCACCAGCAGAGTAGGGGGGCCGGGGGGCACCGGGGAGCTGTTTTTT
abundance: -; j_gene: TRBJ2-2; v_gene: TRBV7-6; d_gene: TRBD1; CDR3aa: CASSHPGQANTGELFF; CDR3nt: TGTGCCAGCAGCCACCCGGGACAGGCCAACACCGGGGAGCTGTTTTTT
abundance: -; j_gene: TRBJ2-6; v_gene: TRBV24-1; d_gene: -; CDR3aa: CATSRAGLGANVLTF; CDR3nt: TGTGCCACCAGCAGGGCAGGGCTGGGGGCCAACGTCCTGACTTTC